The 15 T cell receptor beta chains presented below share a single source sample, sequenced in a study of shared clonotypes between healthy human individuals. Using immunoSEQ multiplex PCR, the repertoire was profiled, and TCRdb retains in-frame clones only, with some absent. The table lists approximately 320,000 clones, around nine tenths of them singletons. Specimen: memory CD8+ T cells sorted from blood. Subset given: CD45RO+ cells pooled with CCR7-negative TemRA cells. The receptors derive from a man younger than 30 in good health.

V gene TRBV7-9 combines with J gene TRBJ2-1; the match to TRBD2 covers 7 bases. This CDR3 region has 12 residues. J gave up 13 bases and V 1 base, and 4 bases lay outside the gene matches. CDR1 and CDR2 (germline): SEHNR, FQNEAQ (reference sequence). CDR3 sequence (DNA): TGTGCCAGCAGCTTAGAGCGGGATAAACAGTTCTTC. As protein: CASSLERDKQFF. The full variable domain, with the rest looked up from reference TRBV7-9 and TRBJ2-1, is DTGVSQNPRHKITKRGQNVTFRCDPISEHNRLYWYRQTLGQGPEFLTYFQNEAQLEKSRLLSDRFSAERPKGSFSTLEIQRTEQGDSAMYLCASSLERDKQFFGPGTRLTVL.

To note about this clone: One end of the junction fails to match germline, which may point to a read error. V is TRBV6-5 and J is TRBJ2-1; no reliable D call. The CDR3 extends over 14 amino acids. Germline V lookup: CDR1 MNHEY, CDR2 SVGAGI. CDR3 bases: TGTGCCAGCAGTACCCAAGACCCCTACAATCAGCAGTTCTTC. This encodes CASSTQDPYNQQFF.

The chain joins TRBV6-5 to TRBJ1-2; no reliable D call. V lost 0 bases to trimming and J lost 8 bases, with 13 bases between them. The germline gives CDR1 MNHEY, CDR2 SVGAGI. CDR3 length: 14 residues. CDR3: CASSYSEGPGGYTF. DNA for the CDR3: TGTGCCAGCAGTTACTCTGAGGGCCCCGGGGGCTACACCTTC.

Comments on this clone: Other DNA sequences within the sample encode an identical CDR3. V and J are TRBV7-2 and TRBJ2-7, with TRBD2 as a possible D gene (5 bases). V was trimmed by 1 base and J by 1 base, leaving 8 bases between them. The germline V gene encodes CDR1 SGHTA and CDR2 FQGNSA. The length of the CDR3 is 14 residues. The CDR3 sequence: CASSLVPGSYEQYF. CDR3 nucleotide sequence: TGTGCCAGCAGCTTAGTTCCGGGATCCTACGAGCAGTACTTC.

CDR3 sequence: CSVEITGGTHEQYF. The DNA for the CDR3 is TGCAGCGTTGAAATCACCGGGGGGACCCACGAGCAGTACTTC. This rearrangement joins TRBV29-1 to TRBJ2-7; 7 positions agree with TRBD2. Germline V gene data show CDR1 as SQVTM and CDR2 as ANQGSEA. This CDR3 spans 14 amino acids. V lost 2 bases to trimming and J lost 5 bases; unmatched junction nucleotides: 9.

This chain joins TRBV5-1 and TRBJ2-3, with 7 nucleotides matching TRBD1. Germline V CDR1 and CDR2: SGHRS, YFSETQ. The CDR3 has 15 amino acids. V was clipped by 4 bases and J by 5 bases; unmatched bases: 10. The CDR3 loop is CASSPWDSTGDTQYF. CDR3 sequence (DNA): TGCGCCAGCAGCCCTTGGGACAGTACGGGAGATACGCAGTATTTT.

The chain has TRBV5-6 and TRBJ2-5; D perhaps matches TRBD2 (5 bases). The CDR3 extends over 15 amino acids. Germline loops: CDR1 SGHDT, CDR2 YYEEEE. Trimming removed 0 bases at V and 5 bases at J, with 14 bases between. The CDR3 coding sequence is TGTGCCAGCAGCTTGGTTTGGGGAGTCGAGGAGACCCAGTACTTC. Translated: CASSLVWGVEETQYF.

The rearrangement uses TRBV27 and TRBJ1-6; D unclear. Trimming cost V 7 bases and J 13 bases, with 23 bases left between them. This CDR3 region has 15 residues. Germline CDR1 reads MNHEY; CDR2 reads SMNVEV (reference sequence). CDR3 DNA sequence: TGTGCCAGCACCACCCAGCATCTAGGATTATCGCCCCTCCACTTT. It encodes CASTTQHLGLSPLHF.

J is TRBJ2-3 and V is TRBV4-2; D may match TRBD1 or TRBD2 (5 bases each). The CDR3 runs 16 residues. From germline, CDR1 is LGHNA and CDR2 YNFKEQ. Trimming left V 3 bases short and J 5 bases short, with 18 bases between. The CDR3 is CASSHVQEQAGDTQYF. CDR3 nucleotides: TGTGCCAGCAGCCACGTTCAAGAACAGGCGGGAGATACGCAGTATTTT.

This clone is medium-sized in the sample. The chain is built from TRBV28 and TRBJ2-5; the D is unclear. Trimming took 6 bases from V and 5 from J, leaving 22 bases between them. Germline V lookup: CDR1 MDHEN, CDR2 SYDVKM. This CDR3 has 16 residues. The DNA of the CDR3 is TGTGCCAGCAGCCTACCCCCGTCCTATGGTGTGGAGACCCAGTACTTC. It yields the protein CASSLPPSYGVETQYF.

The DNA of the CDR3 is TGTGCCAGCAGCAGGGACAGGGGAGTATACGAGCAGTACTTC. Translated, it gives CASSRDRGVYEQYF. The chain links TRBV5-8 to TRBJ2-7, with 10 bases lining up with TRBD1. Germline assignment: CDR1 SGHTS and CDR2 YDEGEE. There are 14 residues in the CDR3. The J segment lost 4 bases and the V segment lost 4 bases, leaving 5 bases of the junction unmatched.

This chain links TRBV13 with TRBJ1-1; D gene unclear. Germline loops: CDR1 PRHDT, CDR2 FYEKMQ (reference sequence). This CDR3 comprises 15 residues. V shed 5 bases and J shed 5 bases, with 18 bases lying between them. The CDR3, as DNA: TGTGCCAGCAGCCCAACCTCTTTTGGTGGGACTGAAGCTTTCTTT. Residues: CASSPTSFGGTEAFF.

J is TRBJ2-7 and V is TRBV7-9; 13 bases fit TRBD2. The CDR3 totals 16 residues. CDR1 and CDR2 from the germline V gene are SEHNR and FQNEAQ (reference sequence). After removal of 0 bases from V and 4 bases from J, the junction contained 3 bases not matched to a gene. This CDR3 is CASSLAVGLAGYEQYF. Written as DNA, the CDR3 is TGTGCCAGCAGCTTAGCGGTGGGACTAGCGGGGTACGAGCAGTACTTC.

This chain connects TRBV10-2 to TRBJ2-3, with D tentatively TRBD1 (6 bases). The CDR3 totals 14 residues. V shed 2 bases and J shed 6 bases, with 12 bases lying between them. CDR1 is WSHSY and CDR2 is SAAADI in the germline V gene. The chain's CDR3 is CASSEVRGPDTQYF. In DNA form, the CDR3 reads TGCGCCAGCAGTGAGGTCAGGGGCCCGGATACGCAGTATTTT.

The V call is TRBV4-3, the J call TRBJ2-1; D possibly corresponds to TRBD2 (5 bases). The germline gives CDR1 LGHNA, CDR2 YSLEER. Trimming removed 1 base from V and 9 bases from J, with 10 bases in between. The CDR3 is 13 residues long. CDR3 protein: CASSQGDGIEQFF. The CDR3 nucleotides are TGCGCCAGCAGCCAAGGAGACGGGATTGAGCAGTTCTTC.